The rows below give T cell receptor beta chains drawn from one sample of a study of cytomegalovirus exposure and HLA in healthy donors. Profiled with immunoSEQ multiplex PCR; TCRdb holds only in-frame clones, not every one. The repertoire holds fewer than 300,000 clones, with 86% as singletons. The material sequenced was PBMCs. The source is a man in his forties in good health and CMV-seropositive. Both conserved end residues are part of each CDR3. The order of the fields is CDR3 DNA, CDR3 protein, V gene, D gene, clone size, J gene. D genes are given only for firm matches. The size of a clone is reported for some rows only, either as once, few or many, or as a class for expanded clones.

TGTGCCAGCAGCCCCTCAGGGGGCAGGGGGCGGTTGTATGGCTACACCTTC CASSPSGGRGRLYGYTF TRBV7-8 TRBD1 - TRBJ1-2
TGTGCCAGCATGGGTTTAGCGGTATACAATGAGCAGTTCTTC CASMGLAVYNEQFF TRBV6-5 - - TRBJ2-1
TGTGCCAGTAGCCAAACCGGGACAGGCTACAATCAGCCCCAGCATTTT CASSQTGTGYNQPQHF TRBV19 TRBD1 - TRBJ1-5
TGCGCCAGCAGGCTAGCGGGAGGGCTAGGGACAGATACGCAGTATTTT CASRLAGGLGTDTQYF TRBV4-1 TRBD2 - TRBJ2-3
TGCGCCAGCACCGCACGGGGGGGGCGGACAGATACGCAGTATTTT CASTARGGRTDTQYF TRBV5-1 TRBD2 - TRBJ2-3
TGTGCCAGCAGCTTAGACAGGGGGCGGGTCGGGGAGCTGTTTTTT CASSLDRGRVGELFF TRBV7-2 TRBD1 - TRBJ2-2
TGTGCCAGCAGCTTGGGACAGGGGAGAGAGACCCAGTACTTC CASSLGQGRETQYF TRBV5-6 TRBD1 - TRBJ2-5
TGCAGCGTTGAAGGTACCGGGACAGCATATGGCTACACCTTC CSVEGTGTAYGYTF TRBV29-1 TRBD1 - TRBJ1-2
TGTGCCAGCAGCTTAGGTCCATCGGGGGAGACCCAGTACTTC CASSLGPSGETQYF TRBV7-8 - - TRBJ2-5
TGCGCCAGCAGCTCCGCGGGACAGGGCTACAATGAGCAGTTCTTC CASSSAGQGYNEQFF TRBV5-1 TRBD1 - TRBJ2-1
TGTGCCAGCAGTTTCCGGGGTAAGGATGGCTACACCTTC CASSFRGKDGYTF TRBV27 - once TRBJ1-2
TGTGCTAGTGGTTTGGTACCGGCACACCTAAGGAGACTAGCGGGAGGTGGCCCCTACGAGCAGTACTTC CASGLVPAHLRRLAGGGPYEQYF TRBV12-5 TRBD2 - TRBJ2-7
TGCGCCAGCAGCCATGGACTGTCTGAAGCTTTCTTT CASSHGLSEAFF TRBV4-1 - - TRBJ1-1
TGTGCTAGTGGTCCCGGACTCCTCTCCAATGAGCAGTTCTTC CASGPGLLSNEQFF TRBV12-5 - - TRBJ2-1
TGCAGTGTCGACGAGCGGGGGACGCAGTATTTT CSVDERGTQYF TRBV20-1 TRBD2 - TRBJ2-3
TGTGCCAGCACCAGGGATGCAGATACGCAGTATTTT CASTRDADTQYF TRBV9 - - TRBJ2-3
TGCGCCAGCAGCTTGGATGGACAGGGGGCCAATGAGCAGTTCTTC CASSLDGQGANEQFF TRBV5-1 TRBD1 - TRBJ2-1
TGCAGCGTTGAGGGACAGGGCTTGGAGACCCAGTACTTC CSVEGQGLETQYF TRBV29-1 TRBD1 - TRBJ2-5
TGTGCCAGCAGCTTAACCTCCACTAGCGGGGGGCGGGAGCAGTTCTTC CASSLTSTSGGREQFF TRBV7-3 TRBD2 - TRBJ2-1
TGTGCCAGCAGTTTTGGGACAGGGTTGAGGGCTTTCTTT CASSFGTGLRAFF TRBV28 TRBD1 - TRBJ1-1
TGTGCCAGCAGTTCGGCGGGACTAGCGGGACAGGATGAGCAGTTCTTC CASSSAGLAGQDEQFF TRBV28 TRBD2 - TRBJ2-1
TGTGCCGGGGCCGGAGGGGTTAGCAATCAGCCCCAGCATTTT CAGAGGVSNQPQHF TRBV28 - - TRBJ1-5
TGTGCCAGCAGTGATGAGTGGTCAGGGGGCACAGATACGCAGTATTTT CASSDEWSGGTDTQYF TRBV2 - - TRBJ2-3
TGTGCCAGCTCCACATCAGGACAGGGGGCGAGTGAGCAGTACTTC CASSTSGQGASEQYF TRBV18 TRBD1 - TRBJ2-7
TGTGCCAGCAGTGTCGGGGCAGATACGCAGTATTTT CASSVGADTQYF TRBV2 - - TRBJ2-3
TGTGCCAGCGCGGGGCCAAACTATGGCTACACCTTC CASAGPNYGYTF TRBV2 - - TRBJ1-2
TGTGCCAGTAAACGGGAGCTCTACAATGAGCAGTTCTTC CASKRELYNEQFF TRBV19 - once TRBJ2-1
TGCGCCAGCAGTGACGGAGTAGCCAAAAACATTCAGTACTTC CASSDGVAKNIQYF TRBV10-2 - - TRBJ2-4
TGTGCCAGCAGTGGGAGACTAGCGGGAGCCTACGAGCAGTACTTC CASSGRLAGAYEQYF TRBV6-1 TRBD2 - TRBJ2-7
TGTGCCAGTAGTATAGGTCTAGCGGGCCTCCGTGAGACCCAGTACTTC CASSIGLAGLRETQYF TRBV19 TRBD2 - TRBJ2-5
TGTGCCTGGAAAGGTGGAGTTACCGGGGAGCTGTTTTTT CAWKGGVTGELFF TRBV30 - once TRBJ2-2
TGTGCCAGCAGTGAAAGGGGAGGAACCTACGAGCAGTACTTC CASSERGGTYEQYF TRBV2 - - TRBJ2-7
TGTGCCAGCAGCCGAGACAGGGGAGAGCATGGCTACACCTTC CASSRDRGEHGYTF TRBV7-9 TRBD1 - TRBJ1-2
TGTGCCAGCAGCCGCCGGACGGAAGGGGGGTTCTTC CASSRRTEGGFF TRBV7-9 - few TRBJ2-1
TGTGCCAGCAGCCCAGGACTAGTAAGATCCCCCAGGGAGCAGTTCTTC CASSPGLVRSPREQFF TRBV7-3 TRBD2 - TRBJ2-1
TGTGCCAGCAGCTTAGACCCGACAGGAATCAATCAGCCCCAGCATTTT CASSLDPTGINQPQHF TRBV11-2 - - TRBJ1-5
TGTGCCAGCGGAGCTAGCGGGAGTGTGAACATTCAGTACTTC CASGASGSVNIQYF TRBV7-2 TRBD2 - TRBJ2-4
TGTGCCAGCAGCTTAGGGGCACTAGCGGGACTCAATGAGCAGTTCTTC CASSLGALAGLNEQFF TRBV7-6 TRBD2 - TRBJ2-1
TGCGCCAGCAGCTTGGAACAGGCTGTATACGAGCAGTACTTC CASSLEQAVYEQYF TRBV5-1 - - TRBJ2-7
TGCAGCGTTGGCTCCGACAGGGAGGTGGGTTATAGCAATCAGCCCCAGCATTTT CSVGSDREVGYSNQPQHF TRBV29-1 TRBD1 - TRBJ1-5
TGTGCCAGCAGCCTCAGGCTCTACGAGACCCAGTACTTC CASSLRLYETQYF TRBV5-4 - - TRBJ2-5
TGTGCCAGCAGTTTAAGTCTGGGACTAGCGAGCACCGGGGAGCTGTTTTTT CASSLSLGLASTGELFF TRBV28 TRBD2 - TRBJ2-2